The 21 T cell receptor beta chains reported below all come from one sample, sequenced in a study of cytomegalovirus exposure and HLA in healthy donors. Data came from immunoSEQ multiplex PCR; TCRdb stores just in-frame clones and leaves some out. Of roughly 330,000 clones listed, 87% were seen once; the top ten hold approximately 1.1%. The sequencing sample was made of PBMCs. The receptors shown here come from a woman under 40 in good health and CMV-seropositive.

In this sample, this clone turned up a few times. A read error may produce the germline difference seen at one junction end. The chain joins TRBV29-1 to TRBJ2-7, with TRBD2 matching over 10 bases. The CDR3 runs 13 residues. Germline CDR1 is SQVTM and CDR2 is ANQGSEA. CDR3 DNA: TGCAGCGTCGAAGCGGGAGGGCCGTACGAGCAGTACTTC. Protein sequence: CSVEAGGPYEQYF.

This sequence joins TRBV7-9 and TRBJ2-2; TRBD2 might be the D (6 bases). Germline V gene sequence: CDR1 SEHNR, CDR2 FQNEAQ (reference sequence). Between the trimmed V and J ends, which lost 5 bases and 1 base, there was a span of 14 bases. CDR3 length: 16 amino acids. CDR3 bases: TGTGCCAGCAGCCGAAGCGGGCCTATGAACACCGGGGAGCTGTTTTTT. Its protein product is CASSRSGPMNTGELFF.

The V and J genes are TRBV27 and TRBJ2-7; 8 bases are a match to TRBD2. The trim removed 2 bases at V and 5 bases at J, leaving 8 bases unmatched. Germline assignment: CDR1 MNHEY and CDR2 SMNVEV (reference sequence). The CDR3 spans 15 residues. The CDR3 sequence: CASSLQASGFNEQYF. CDR3 coding DNA: TGTGCCAGCAGTTTACAGGCTAGCGGGTTCAACGAGCAGTACTTC.

The rearrangement joins TRBV28 to TRBJ2-7; 7 bases are a match to TRBD2. Germline trimming cut 5 bases from V and 3 bases from J; bases unmatched to any gene: 10. The germline gives CDR1 MDHEN, CDR2 SYDVKM. The CDR3 extends over 15 amino acids. As DNA, the CDR3 is TGTGCCAGCAGTCCCATAAGCGGGGACTACTACGAGCAGTACTTC. Its translation is CASSPISGDYYEQYF.

The CDR3 loop is CASSSPTGVGTEAFF. The CDR3 nucleotides read TGTGCCAGCAGCTCCCCTACCGGAGTGGGCACTGAAGCTTTCTTT. The chain has TRBV5-6 and TRBJ1-1; D is unclear. This CDR3 is 15 amino acids long. The germline V and J ends were trimmed by 3 bases and 4 bases, with 16 bases remaining between them. Per germline, CDR1 SGHDT and CDR2 YYEEEE. Full variable domain (missing parts from reference TRBV5-6 and TRBJ1-1): DAGVTQSPTHLIKTRGQQVTLRCSPKSGHDTVSWYQQALGQGPQFIFQYYEEEERQRGNFPDRFSGHQFPNYSSELNVNALLLGDSALYLCASSSPTGVGTEAFFGQGTRLTVV.

The chain has TRBV7-6 and TRBJ2-1; 12 nucleotides agree with TRBD2. The CDR3 is 16 amino acids. The germline gives CDR1 SGHVS, CDR2 FNYEAQ. V shed 1 base, J shed 9 bases, and the junction held 7 bases outside the gene matches. CDR3 DNA sequence: TGTGCCAGCAGCTTAGGGGGAGGACTAGCGGGACTTGAGCAGTTCTTC. Amino acids: CASSLGGGLAGLEQFF.

The J gene is TRBJ2-7, the V gene TRBV7-9, with TRBD1 identical over 8 bases. The CDR3 has 16 residues. Germline CDR1 is SEHNR and CDR2 is FQNEAQ (reference sequence). The V segment lost 5 bases and the J segment 2 bases; nucleotides outside the gene matches: 11. CDR3 coding DNA: TGTGCCAGCAGCCCTTACGGACAGGGAGGCGCCTACGAGCAGTACTTC. The encoded protein is CASSPYGQGGAYEQYF.

CDR3 amino acids: CASSLAPYQETQYF. The CDR3 DNA reads as TGTGCCAGCAGCTTAGCTCCCTACCAAGAGACCCAGTACTTC. V and J are TRBV7-8 and TRBJ2-5; D is uncertain. The CDR3 covers 14 residues. V was pared by 0 bases and J by 0 bases, with 5 bases between. Germline CDR1 SGHVS, CDR2 FQNEAQ. The full variable domain, rest sourced from reference TRBV7-8 and TRBJ2-5, is GAGVSQSPRYKVAKRGQDVALRCDPISGHVSLFWYQQALGQGPEFLTYFQNEAQLDKSGLPSDRFFAERPEGSVSTLKIQRTQQEDSAVYLCASSLAPYQETQYFGPGTRLLVL.

Concerning this clone: Other DNA sequences in the same sample also yield this CDR3. This CDR3 reads CASSLGGRSNQPQHF. DNA of the CDR3: TGTGCCAGCAGCTTAGGAGGGCGAAGCAATCAGCCCCAGCATTTT. The chain carries TRBV11-2 and TRBJ1-5; D is uncertain. CDR1 is SGHAT and CDR2 is FQNNGV in the germline V gene. V was clipped by 1 base and J by 1 base, with 8 bases between them. The CDR3 length is 15 residues.

This chain connects TRBV19 to TRBJ2-1; D might be TRBD2 (5 bases). CDR3 length: 19 amino acids. Trimming removed 5 bases from V and 0 bases from J, with 23 bases in between. Germline values: CDR1 LNHDA, CDR2 SQIVND (reference sequence). The CDR3 sequence: CASSPGFVLGSSSYNEQFF. The CDR3 nucleotides are TGTGCCAGTAGTCCGGGGTTTGTGTTAGGTTCGAGCTCCTACAATGAGCAGTTCTTC.

The chain couples TRBV5-6 to TRBJ1-1; 7 bases agree with TRBD1. Losses at the gene ends were 2 bases for V and 1 base for J; bases not matched to a gene: 5. The CDR3 is made up of 15 amino acids. Germline CDR1 and CDR2: SGHDT and YYEEEE. The CDR3 DNA is TGTGCCAGCAGCTTCAGGGGGGCAAAGAACACTGAAGCTTTCTTT. Residues: CASSFRGAKNTEAFF.

The gene calls are TRBV19 and TRBJ2-1; 14 bases are a match to TRBD2. Germline trimming cut 5 bases from V and 15 bases from J; bases unmatched to any gene: 9. Germline assignment: CDR1 LNHDA and CDR2 SQIVND (reference sequence). This CDR3 has 14 residues. CDR3 coding DNA: TGTGCCAGTAGTGTCCCGGGACTAGCGGGAGACCCGTTCTTC. Its protein product is CASSVPGLAGDPFF.

The genes are TRBV9 and TRBJ1-6, with D uncertain. Germline values: CDR1 SGDLS, CDR2 YYNGEE. The CDR3 is 17 amino acids. Trimming cost V 1 base and J 0 bases, with 11 bases left between them. The CDR3 DNA is TGTGCCAGCAGCGTAACCGCGGTTAGCTCCTATAATTCACCCCTCCACTTT. Encoded protein: CASSVTAVSSYNSPLHF.

The chain employs TRBV14 and TRBJ2-1, with TRBD2 as a possible D gene (7 bases). The CDR3 extends over 15 amino acids. Germline V gene data show CDR1 as SGHDN and CDR2 as FVKESK. The ends were cut back, 1 base at V and 7 bases at J, with 14 bases in the middle. CDR3 sequence: CASSQVSGGGNEQFF. Written as DNA, the CDR3 is TGTGCCAGCAGCCAAGTTTCGGGGGGCGGGAATGAGCAGTTCTTC.

To note about this clone: This specimen includes other DNA sequences encoding the same CDR3. The chain uses TRBV9 and TRBJ2-3; tentatively, D is TRBD1 (5 bases). CDR1 and CDR2 (germline): SGDLS, YYNGEE. Trimming cost V 1 base and J 1 base, with 7 bases left between them. This CDR3 comprises 14 residues. The DNA of the CDR3 is TGTGCCAGCAGCGTAACAGGTCGCACAGATACGCAGTATTTT. Its translation: CASSVTGRTDTQYF.

This chain connects TRBV5-1 to TRBJ2-2, with a weak D call TRBD2 (5 bases). The CDR3 loop spans 17 amino acids. V was clipped by 0 bases and J by 1 base, with 13 bases between them. Germline CDR1 reads SGHRS; CDR2 reads YFSETQ. The CDR3 DNA follows: TGCGCCAGCAGCTTGGCCTTGGGCGAGGGGAACACCGGGGAGCTGTTTTTT. Translated: CASSLALGEGNTGELFF.

This chain connects TRBV29-1 to TRBJ2-2; D possibly corresponds to TRBD1 (6 bases). Deletions cut 1 base from V and 5 bases from J, with 11 bases between. CDR1 and CDR2 (germline): SQVTM, ANQGSEA. The CDR3 loop spans 14 amino acids. The CDR3 sequence: CSVEVGAGTGELFF. The CDR3, as DNA: TGCAGCGTTGAAGTGGGGGCCGGTACCGGGGAGCTGTTTTTT.

The chain joins TRBV28 to TRBJ2-5; 8 nucleotides line up with TRBD2. The trim removed 5 bases at V and 5 bases at J, leaving 13 bases unmatched. The CDR3 runs to 16 residues. From germline, CDR1 is MDHEN and CDR2 SYDVKM. CDR3: CASSPLAGSWGETQYF. Here the CDR3 DNA reads TGTGCCAGCAGTCCGCTAGCGGGCTCCTGGGGGGAGACCCAGTACTTC.

The chain joins TRBV19 to TRBJ2-2; D call uncertain. The CDR3 extends over 11 amino acids. Germline V gives CDR1 LNHDA, CDR2 SQIVND (reference sequence). V was clipped by 7 bases and J by 6 bases, with 6 bases between them. CDR3 region: CASILAGELFF. CDR3 bases: TGTGCCAGTATCTTGGCCGGGGAGCTGTTTTTT.

The chain is built from TRBV27 and TRBJ1-6; 8 bases fit TRBD1. Trimming took 6 bases from V and 6 from J; bases not matched to a gene: 7. The CDR3 is 15 residues long. Germline assignment: CDR1 MNHEY and CDR2 SMNVEV (reference sequence). CDR3 sequence (DNA): TGTGCCAGCAGGGTACAGGGGGAGGGTAATTCACCCCTCCACTTT. Protein: CASRVQGEGNSPLHF.

Only one count was recorded for this clone. The V gene is TRBV7-2, the J gene TRBJ2-7, with D possibly TRBD1 on 5 matching bases. The CDR3 sequence is 13 residues long. V was trimmed by 5 bases and J by 4 bases, leaving 12 bases between them. Germline V gene data show CDR1 as SGHTA and CDR2 as FQGNSA. CDR3 region: CASSPTAQYEQYF. In DNA, the CDR3 is TGTGCCAGCAGCCCGACAGCCCAGTACGAGCAGTACTTC.